The 20 T cell receptor beta chains in this list originate from one sample, sequenced in a study of cytomegalovirus exposure and HLA in healthy donors (dated by TCRdb to about 2017). Libraries were constructed by the immunoSEQ multiplex PCR assay. TCRdb obtained this table from immuneACCESS and retained in-frame rearrangements with V and J assigned. These tables miss some clones; where compared with another copy, unresolved V genes account for less than half of the shortfall, and the remainder is unexplained. The sample yields fewer than 250,000 clones; around nine tenths were counted once. The top ten hold 2.6% of the sample. Input material: PBMCs. The receptors come from a man aged 18 to 35 in good health and CMV-seronegative.

The chain couples TRBV30 to TRBJ2-7, with TRBD2 as a possible D gene (6 bases). Germline assignment: CDR1 GTSNPN and CDR2 SVGIG (reference sequence). CDR3 size: 12 residues. V was shortened by 5 bases and J by 4 bases, with 12 bases between the two germline ends. CDR3 DNA sequence: TGTGCCTGGGATAGCGGCTCTTACGAGCAGTACTTC. Protein: CAWDSGSYEQYF.

This clone appeared once. V usage is TRBV7-9 and J usage is TRBJ2-3; tentatively, D is TRBD2 (6 bases). Trimming took 2 bases from V and 3 from J, leaving 12 bases between them. CDR1 and CDR2 from the germline V gene are SEHNR and FQNEAQ (reference sequence). The CDR3 covers 15 residues. The CDR3 DNA reads as TGTGCCAGCAGCTTAAGGGACTTGGGGACAGATACGCAGTATTTT. Protein sequence: CASSLRDLGTDTQYF.

The chain combines TRBV27 with TRBJ2-7; 10 bases align to TRBD1. In germline, CDR1 is MNHEY, CDR2 SMNVEV (reference sequence). Germline trimming cut 4 bases from V and 5 bases from J; bases unmatched to any gene: 5. The CDR3 totals 14 residues. CDR3 loop: CASSWGQGSHEQYF. CDR3 bases: TGTGCCAGCAGTTGGGGACAGGGGTCCCACGAGCAGTACTTC.

The chain couples TRBV7-6 to TRBJ2-7; 7 bases map to TRBD1. Germline values: CDR1 SGHVS, CDR2 FNYEAQ. The CDR3 contains 13 residues. The V gene end was trimmed by 6 bases and the J gene end by 6 bases; junction bases not matched to a gene: 8. The CDR3 sequence: CASSYRQGGEQYF. The CDR3, as DNA: TGTGCCAGCAGTTACCGACAGGGCGGCGAGCAGTACTTC. Using reference TRBV7-6 and TRBJ2-7 for the parts outside the CDR3, the full variable domain is GAGVSQSPRYKVTKRGQDVALRCDPISGHVSLYWYRQALGQGPEFLTYFNYEAQQDKSGLPNDRFSAERPEGSISTLTIQRTEQRDSAMYRCASSYRQGGEQYFGPGTRLTVT.

This clone was recorded a few times. The gene calls are TRBV6-1 and TRBJ1-6; D not resolved. Germline assignment: CDR1 MNHNS and CDR2 SASEGT. The V and J ends lost 2 bases and 9 bases respectively, with 5 bases between them. The CDR3 sequence is 12 residues long. CDR3: CASSESGSPLHF. The CDR3 bases are TGTGCCAGCAGTGAAAGCGGTTCACCCCTCCACTTT.

CDR3 nucleotides: TGTGCCAGCAGTTACTCACTAGCGGGAGGGACCTACGAGCAGTACTTC. Its translation is CASSYSLAGGTYEQYF. The chain couples TRBV6-5 to TRBJ2-7; 13 bases align to TRBD2. The CDR3 has 16 residues. Germline values: CDR1 MNHEY, CDR2 SVGAGI. Unmatched junction bases numbered 1, after V lost 0 bases and J lost 2 bases.

This sequence joins TRBV19 and TRBJ2-7; TRBD2 matches 13 bases. This CDR3 is built from 14 residues. The germline gives CDR1 LNHDA, CDR2 SQIVND (reference sequence). J gave up 6 bases and V 6 bases, and 5 bases lay outside the gene matches. The CDR3 is CASRGLAGVGEQYF. The CDR3, as DNA: TGTGCCAGTAGAGGACTAGCGGGGGTCGGCGAGCAGTACTTC.

This chain connects TRBV30 to TRBJ2-4, with 11 nucleotides matching TRBD2. Per germline, CDR1 GTSNPN and CDR2 SVGIG (reference sequence). This CDR3 is built from 15 residues. Unmatched junction bases numbered 6, after V lost 2 bases and J lost 6 bases. CDR3 sequence (DNA): TGTGCCTGGAGTTTAACTAGCGGGAGTAGAAACATTCAGTACTTC. Its protein is CAWSLTSGSRNIQYF.

This chain joins TRBV27 and TRBJ1-2; possibly TRBD1 for D (5 bases). The CDR3 spans 14 residues. The V end lost 5 bases, the J end lost 1 base, and 11 bases lay between the germline ends. CDR1 and CDR2 from the germline V gene are MNHEY and SMNVEV (reference sequence). In DNA, the CDR3 is TGTGCCAGCAGTCGCGACAGCATTAACTATGGCTACACCTTC. It encodes CASSRDSINYGYTF.

The chain couples TRBV14 to TRBJ2-7, with 12 bases aligning to TRBD2. CDR3 length equals 15 residues. The V segment lost 0 bases and the J segment 3 bases; nucleotides outside the gene matches: 0. Germline V gene lookup returns CDR1 SGHDN and CDR2 FVKESK. Here the CDR3 DNA reads TGTGCCAGCAGCCAAGAGGGACTAGCGGGCTACGAGCAGTACTTC. Translating gives CASSQEGLAGYEQYF.

This clone was counted once. CDR3: CAWSHSRVIYTF. DNA of the CDR3: TGTGCCTGGAGCCATTCCCGGGTCATCTACACCTTC. The chain uses TRBV30 and TRBJ1-2, with D unresolved. The length of the CDR3 is 12 residues. Germline assignment: CDR1 GTSNPN and CDR2 SVGIG (reference sequence). V was pared by 3 bases and J by 10 bases, with 15 bases between.

This chain links TRBV27 with TRBJ2-3; perhaps TRBD1 as D (6 bases). The CDR3 runs 13 residues. Trimming shortened V by 5 bases and J by 13 bases, and 19 bases separated the two germline ends. Germline CDR1 MNHEY, CDR2 SMNVEV (reference sequence). CDR3 DNA: TGTGCCAGCAGTAGGAAGTCAGGGGATTTAAAGTATTTT. This translates into CASSRKSGDLKYF.

This chain uses TRBV9 with TRBJ2-7; D is perhaps TRBD1 (6 bases). V was trimmed by 0 bases and J by 5 bases, leaving 18 bases between them. CDR3 length equals 16 residues. Germline loops: CDR1 SGDLS, CDR2 YYNGEE. The CDR3, as DNA: TGTGCCAGCAGCGTAGCTACAGGGCGGCAGGGTGACGAGCAGTACTTC. Translating it yields CASSVATGRQGDEQYF.

The table lists this clone with a few counts. The chain is built from TRBV18 and TRBJ2-7; 9 nucleotides agree with TRBD1. The V gene's germline CDR1 is KGHSH and CDR2 LQKENI. V was clipped by 0 bases and J by 6 bases; unmatched bases: 0. The length of the CDR3 is 13 residues. The DNA of the CDR3 is TGTGCCAGCTCACCACCGGACAGGGGCGAGCAGTACTTC. It is translated as CASSPPDRGEQYF.

The CDR3 is CASGGQGRDTQYF. DNA for the CDR3: TGCGCCAGCGGGGGACAGGGGCGAGATACGCAGTATTTT. The genes are TRBV10-1 and TRBJ2-3; 10 nucleotides match TRBD1. V lost 8 bases, J lost 5 bases, and 4 bases stayed unmatched. CDR1 and CDR2 (germline): WNHNN, SYGVQD (reference sequence). The CDR3 sequence is 13 residues long.

V is TRBV14 and J is TRBJ2-7, with TRBD1 matching 7 bases. With V trimmed by 1 base and J by 5 bases, 14 bases remained unmatched. Per germline, CDR1 SGHDN and CDR2 FVKESK. The CDR3 consists of 17 residues. This CDR3 is CASSQVALDRPYHEQYF. The CDR3 region has the DNA TGTGCCAGCAGCCAAGTTGCTTTGGACAGGCCTTACCACGAGCAGTACTTC.

J is TRBJ1-1 and V is TRBV9; tentative D call: TRBD1 (5 bases). Germline V lookup: CDR1 SGDLS, CDR2 YYNGEE. Trimming shortened V by 0 bases and J by 2 bases, and 8 bases separated the two germline ends. This CDR3 spans 14 amino acids. CDR3: CASSVGGENTEAFF. DNA of the CDR3: TGTGCCAGCAGCGTAGGGGGGGAAAACACTGAAGCTTTCTTT.

The chain employs TRBV28 and TRBJ1-5, with a tentative D call TRBD1 (6 bases). The CDR3 has 15 residues. Trimming cost V 5 bases and J 6 bases, with 17 bases left between them. CDR1 MDHEN and CDR2 SYDVKM come from the germline V gene. CDR3 residues: CASSRGYRDGQPQHF. Here the CDR3 DNA reads TGTGCCAGCAGTAGGGGATACAGGGACGGTCAGCCCCAGCATTTT.

The chain joins TRBV4-3 to TRBJ2-7; TRBD2 agrees at 12 bases. The germline V gene encodes CDR1 LGHNA and CDR2 YSLEER. The V segment lost 0 bases and the J segment 13 bases; nucleotides outside the gene matches: 7. The CDR3 consists of 14 residues. CDR3: CASSQELAGGILYF. The CDR3, as DNA: TGCGCCAGCAGCCAAGAACTAGCGGGAGGCATCTTATACTTC.

The V call is TRBV25-1, the J call TRBJ1-2, with D possibly TRBD1 on 5 matching bases. Germline CDR1 MGHDK, CDR2 SYGVNS. The CDR3 totals 13 residues. V shed 3 bases and J shed 6 bases, with 11 bases lying between them. The CDR3: CASSDGGYDGYTF. In DNA, the CDR3 is TGTGCCAGCAGTGATGGGGGGTACGATGGCTACACCTTC.